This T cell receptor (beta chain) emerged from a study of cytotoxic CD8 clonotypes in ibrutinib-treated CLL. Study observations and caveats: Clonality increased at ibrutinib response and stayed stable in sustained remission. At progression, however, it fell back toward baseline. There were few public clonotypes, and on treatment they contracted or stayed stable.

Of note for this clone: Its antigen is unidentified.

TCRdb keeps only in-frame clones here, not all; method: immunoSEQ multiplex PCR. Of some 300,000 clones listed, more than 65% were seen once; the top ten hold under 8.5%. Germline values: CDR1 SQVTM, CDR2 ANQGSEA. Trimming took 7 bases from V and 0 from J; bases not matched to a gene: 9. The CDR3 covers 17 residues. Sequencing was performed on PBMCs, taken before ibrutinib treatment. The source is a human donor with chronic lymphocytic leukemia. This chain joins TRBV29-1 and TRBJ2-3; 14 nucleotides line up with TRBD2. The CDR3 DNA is TGCAGCGCCTCGGGACTAGCGGGGGAAACTAGCACAGATACGCAGTATTTT. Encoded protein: CSASGLAGETSTDTQYF.